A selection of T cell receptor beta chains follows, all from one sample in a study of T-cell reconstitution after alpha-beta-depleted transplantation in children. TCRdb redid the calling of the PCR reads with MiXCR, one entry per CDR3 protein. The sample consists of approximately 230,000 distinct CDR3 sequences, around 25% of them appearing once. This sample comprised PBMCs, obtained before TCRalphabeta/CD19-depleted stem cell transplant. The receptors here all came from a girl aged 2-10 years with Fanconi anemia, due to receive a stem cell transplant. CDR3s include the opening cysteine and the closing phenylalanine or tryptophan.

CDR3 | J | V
CSATVGNEQFF | TRBJ2-1 | TRBV20-1
CSILWFGQGAYEQYF | TRBJ2-7 | TRBV29-1
CASSQTGQFGYTF | TRBJ1-2 | TRBV4-2
CASSQLEWLENTGELFF | TRBJ2-2 | TRBV6-5
CASSTTSGGASYNEQFF | TRBJ2-1 | TRBV6-5
CASSNGQWPTDTQYF | TRBJ2-3 | TRBV23-1
CSVDPGHAVYGYTF | TRBJ1-2 | TRBV29-1
CASSVPLGGGYNEQFF | TRBJ2-1 | TRBV25-1
CASSLLGITDNEQFF | TRBJ2-1 | TRBV11-3
CSAGTGGTEAFF | TRBJ1-1 | TRBV20-1
CSVADSEPSSYNEQFF | TRBJ2-1 | TRBV29-1
CASSDTLRSNEQFF | TRBJ2-1 | TRBV2
CASSLSGGTGVEEQFF | TRBJ2-1 | TRBV7-2
CASSWWEGPYEQYF | TRBJ2-7 | TRBV28
CASSQSRTSGATDTQYF | TRBJ2-3 | TRBV3-1
CASSLAFSGNTIYF | TRBJ1-3 | TRBV7-2
CSVGDRTYEQYF | TRBJ2-7 | TRBV29-1
CSASRWEQFF | TRBJ2-1 | TRBV20-1
CSARAYGDEQYF | TRBJ2-7 | TRBV20-1
CSVDRDRGLRGYGYTF | TRBJ1-2 | TRBV29-1
CSARAPNDGTGELFF | TRBJ2-2 | TRBV20-1
CASTSSGTGSNTGELFF | TRBJ2-2 | TRBV12-3/TRBV12-4
CASSLVLEGQGSETQYF | TRBJ2-5 | TRBV11-2
CASSPTGSNQPQHF | TRBJ1-5 | TRBV5-5
CASSAGVQLYGYTF | TRBJ1-2 | TRBV25-1
CASSFLYGHYEQYF | TRBJ2-7 | TRBV28
CASSTGGAGSPWTQYF | TRBJ2-3 | TRBV11-2
CASSEADTVVFYEQYF | TRBJ2-7 | TRBV6-1
CSVYRDQDSSGANVLTF | TRBJ2-6 | TRBV29-1
CASRAQGSSYNSPLHF | TRBJ1-6 | TRBV6-4
CSARGTLTDTQYF | TRBJ2-3 | TRBV20-1
CSVQRGMDEKLFF | TRBJ1-4 | TRBV29-1
CSASLTGSNEKLFF | TRBJ1-4 | TRBV20-1
CASRGLATTDTQYF | TRBJ2-3 | TRBV5-1
CASSPPNGGLAEQYF | TRBJ2-7 | TRBV18
CASSLSGVGYEQFF | TRBJ2-1 | TRBV7-9
CASSLTNEQFF | TRBJ2-1 | TRBV12-3/TRBV12-4
CSARGVAGDTEAFF | TRBJ1-1 | TRBV20-1
CASSLVALAHNEQFF | TRBJ2-1 | TRBV7-6
CASSQEFRAFTDTQYF | TRBJ2-3 | TRBV4-2
CASSFYLTGNYGYTF | TRBJ1-2 | TRBV2
CASSQEGLTDTQYF | TRBJ2-3 | TRBV4-2
CSARAFGGLAGEETQYF | TRBJ2-5 | TRBV20-1
CASTPGHPPETQYF | TRBJ2-5 | TRBV6-2/TRBV6-3
CASSPTGINYGYTF | TRBJ1-2 | TRBV28
CASSGGITDTQYF | TRBJ2-3 | TRBV28
CSAEVAGGSNTGELFF | TRBJ2-2 | TRBV20-1
CASEGADTQYF | TRBJ2-3 | TRBV25-1
CSASLGHNEQFF | TRBJ2-1 | TRBV20-1